This T cell receptor beta chain is from a study of shared clonotypes between healthy human individuals. Points from the study as a whole: In a handful of donors, around 5% of naive CD4 clonotypes appeared in common. Compared with clonotypes that all four donors shared, non-shared clonotypes had lower generation probabilities.

The V gene's germline CDR1 is LGHNA and CDR2 YNFKEQ. The CDR3 covers 14 residues. The ends were cut back, 3 bases at V and 4 bases at J, with 12 bases in the middle. Only in-frame clones appear in the TCRdb table, and some are missing; sequencing was by immunoSEQ multiplex PCR. This table holds about 1.1 million clones, 70% to 80% found once. The sample holds a few counts of this clone. Its antigen remains unknown. The clonotype originates from a man aged 18 to 29 in good health. Some clones in this sample may be carry-over from other donors' samples. The chain combines TRBV4-2 with TRBJ2-5, with D possibly matching TRBD2 (6 bases). The source material was memory CD4+ T cells from PBMCs. Specified subset: CD45RA-negative fraction. The CDR3 sequence: CASSHSSEGETQYF. CDR3 coding DNA: TGTGCCAGCAGCCACTCTAGCGAGGGAGAGACCCAGTACTTC.